These 23 T cell receptor beta chains came from one sample sequenced in a study of T cell repertoires in cytomegalovirus infection. Each CDR3 protein is one row after TCRdb ran MiXCR on the reads. The repertoire holds almost 300,000 distinct CDR3 sequences, with roughly a tenth as singletons. Specimen: PBMCs. The receptors here all came from a human donor in good health (CMV status not recorded). Some clones in this sample may be carry-over from other donors' samples.

This clonotype occurred many times. The rearrangement joins TRBV19 to TRBJ2-3; unclear D gene. The CDR3 length is 13 residues. The germline V and J ends were trimmed by 10 bases and 0 bases, with 11 bases remaining between them. Germline loops: CDR1 LNHDA, CDR2 SQIVND (reference sequence). CDR3: CATEEVSTDTQYF. The CDR3 DNA reads as TGTGCCACTGAAGAGGTTAGCACAGATACGCAGTATTTT.

At least ten counts were recorded for this clonotype. V gene TRBV7-9 combines with J gene TRBJ1-4; the D gene is possibly TRBD1 (5 bases). This CDR3 has 15 amino acids. Germline CDR1 reads SEHNR; CDR2 reads FQNEAQ (reference sequence). Trimming stripped 7 bases from V and 8 bases from J, with 20 bases between. The CDR3 sequence is CASTPGGHRGEKLFF. In DNA form, the CDR3 reads TGTGCCAGCACCCCTGGAGGCCACCGGGGGGAAAAACTGTTTTTT.

This clonotype was observed at least ten times. It may be a read error: a sequence one base away is much more abundant. J is TRBJ1-2 and V is TRBV6-2 or TRBV6-3; D not certain. CDR3 length equals 11 residues. Trimming took off 2 bases at V and 3 bases at J, with 1 base between the two ends. CDR1 and CDR2 (germline): MNHEY, SVGEGT. The CDR3 sequence: CASSYDYGYTF. The CDR3 DNA is TGTGCCAGCAGTTACGACTATGGCTACACCTTC.

This clonotype occurred many times. This rearrangement joins TRBV4-2 to TRBJ2-5, with 8 bases aligning to TRBD2. This CDR3 has 15 amino acids. Germline V gene data show CDR1 as LGHNA and CDR2 as YNFKEQ. V shed 2 bases, J shed 4 bases, and the junction held 6 bases outside the gene matches. CDR3 residues: CASSQTGTRGETQYF. The CDR3 region has the DNA TGTGCCAGCAGCCAAACCGGGACTAGGGGAGAGACCCAGTACTTC.

Many counts were recorded for this clonotype. The rearrangement links TRBV6-2 or TRBV6-3 to TRBJ1-2, with D hard to call. Trimming removed 3 bases at V and 8 bases at J, with 7 bases between. The CDR3 runs to 11 residues. The V gene's germline CDR1 is MNHEY and CDR2 SVGEGT. The CDR3 region is CASSYSAGYTF. In DNA, the CDR3 is TGTGCCAGCAGTTATTCGGCGGGCTACACCTTC.

This clonotype was seen repeatedly, ten times or more. The chain couples TRBV7-6 to TRBJ1-1; maybe TRBD1 (5 bases). Trimming shortened V by 11 bases and J by 0 bases, and 16 bases separated the two germline ends. The CDR3 runs 14 residues. Germline CDR1 reads SGHVS; CDR2 reads FNYEAQ. CDR3 residues: CASRGTGVNTEAFF. In DNA, the CDR3 is TGTGCCTCGAGGGGTACAGGCGTGAACACTGAAGCTTTCTTT.

This clonotype has a count of ten or more. The chain links TRBV4-1 to TRBJ2-1; 11 positions agree with TRBD1. J lost 0 bases, V lost 2 bases, and 12 bases had no gene match. Germline loops: CDR1 MGHRA, CDR2 YSYEKL. The CDR3 has 20 residues. The CDR3 here is CASSQPLGQGGSSSYNEQFF. For the CDR3, the DNA is TGCGCCAGCAGCCAACCCTTGGGACAGGGGGGTTCGAGCTCCTACAATGAGCAGTTCTTC.

This clonotype was counted only a few times. V is TRBV19 and J is TRBJ2-4; D is unclear. The CDR3 is 13 amino acids. Germline CDR1 is LNHDA and CDR2 is SQIVND (reference sequence). Between the trimmed V and J ends, which lost 6 bases and 2 bases, there was a span of 8 bases. CDR3 region: CASSDGSKNIQYF. The CDR3 DNA sequence: TGTGCCAGTAGCGACGGATCCAAAAACATTCAGTACTTC.

This clonotype was counted many times. The chain recombines TRBV7-6 with TRBJ2-1, with 9 bases lining up with TRBD2. Unmatched junction bases numbered 5, after V lost 7 bases and J lost 4 bases. The CDR3 runs to 14 residues. From germline, CDR1 is SGHVS and CDR2 FNYEAQ. This CDR3 reads CASKVAGAYNEQFF. CDR3 bases: TGTGCCAGCAAGGTAGCGGGGGCTTACAATGAGCAGTTCTTC.

This clonotype has ten or more counts. V usage is TRBV7-2 and J usage is TRBJ2-3; D is unresolved. Germline V gives CDR1 SGHTA, CDR2 FQGNSA. V was trimmed by 0 bases and J by 4 bases, leaving 8 bases between them. The CDR3 runs 14 residues. CDR3 residues: CASSLAHGSDTQYF. In DNA form, the CDR3 reads TGTGCCAGCAGCTTAGCACACGGCTCAGATACGCAGTATTTT.

The chain carries TRBV28 and TRBJ2-7, with TRBD1 identical over 10 bases. The V and J ends lost 5 bases and 3 bases, in that order; junction bases with no gene match: 4. This CDR3 is 14 amino acids long. Germline lookup yields CDR1 MDHEN and CDR2 SYDVKM. Here the CDR3 reads CASSGTGAFYEQYV. The CDR3 coding sequence is TGTGCCAGCAGTGGGACAGGGGCTTTCTACGAGCAGTACGTC.

Ten or more counts support this clonotype. This chain connects TRBV7-9 to TRBJ2-5, with D perhaps TRBD2 (5 bases). Deletions cut 2 bases from V and 5 bases from J, with 15 bases between. The germline V gene has CDR1 SEHNR and CDR2 FQNEAQ (reference sequence). This CDR3 has 15 residues. The CDR3 here is CASSLRDASPETQYF. In nucleotides, the CDR3 is TGTGCCAGCAGCTTACGAGACGCTAGCCCGGAGACCCAGTACTTC.

The table lists this clonotype with many counts. The chain recombines TRBV28 with TRBJ2-3, with D perhaps TRBD1 (5 bases). V was clipped by 11 bases and J by 4 bases, with 19 bases between them. Germline V gives CDR1 MDHEN, CDR2 SYDVKM. CDR3 length: 14 residues. CDR3 bases: TGTGCCGTCCAGGGTGCTAGAATACCAGATACGCAGTATTTT. It encodes CAVQGARIPDTQYF.

This clonotype was recorded at least ten times. The chain uses TRBV9 and TRBJ2-5; D gene uncertain. V dropped 4 bases and J dropped 7 bases, with 11 bases sitting between them. Germline V gene sequence: CDR1 SGDLS, CDR2 YYNGEE. This CDR3 has 12 amino acids. The CDR3 bases are TGTGCCAGCAGCCCAAGGGAAGGGACCCAGTACTTC. As protein: CASSPREGTQYF.

V is TRBV28 and J is TRBJ2-3; a weak D match, TRBD1 (5 bases). V lost 2 bases, J lost 2 bases, and 11 bases lay in between. The CDR3 length is 15 residues. Germline V gene sequence: CDR1 MDHEN, CDR2 SYDVKM. The CDR3 region has the DNA TGTGCCAGCAGTTTAGACGTAGGGGACACAGATACGCAGTATTTT. Residues: CASSLDVGDTDTQYF.

This clonotype was picked up many times. The chain combines TRBV10-2 with TRBJ2-6; 9 nucleotides align to TRBD1. The CDR3 runs 16 residues. Germline V gene sequence: CDR1 WSHSY, CDR2 SAAADI. The trim removed 5 bases at V and 2 bases at J, leaving 4 bases unmatched. Here the CDR3 reads CASSPGTGTGANVLTF. The CDR3 DNA is TGCGCCAGCAGTCCGGGGACAGGGACTGGGGCCAACGTCCTGACTTTC.

This clonotype came up once. This sequence joins TRBV27 and TRBJ1-1; D is ambiguous. The germline V gene encodes CDR1 MNHEY and CDR2 SMNVEV (reference sequence). This CDR3 has 11 amino acids. V was pared by 6 bases and J by 8 bases, with 10 bases between. The CDR3 region is CASRSAKEAFF. The CDR3 DNA reads as TGTGCCAGCAGATCCGCAAAAGAAGCTTTCTTT.

The table lists this clonotype with many counts. V is TRBV20-1 and J is TRBJ2-4; D not certain. The V end lost 3 bases, the J end lost 0 bases, and 12 bases lay between the germline ends. The CDR3 consists of 15 residues. Germline V gives CDR1 DFQATT, CDR2 SNEGSKA (reference sequence). The CDR3: CSARDGRLAKNIQYF. DNA of the CDR3: TGCAGTGCTAGGGACGGAAGATTAGCCAAAAACATTCAGTACTTC.

The rearrangement uses TRBV5-1 and TRBJ1-4; 9 nucleotides agree with TRBD1. Germline lookup yields CDR1 SGHRS and CDR2 YFSETQ. V gave up 0 bases and J gave up 8 bases; unmatched junction bases: 5. The CDR3 length is 15 residues. DNA for the CDR3: TGCGCCAGCAGCTTGGCGGGACAGGGCGGCGAAAAACTGTTTTTT. This encodes CASSLAGQGGEKLFF.

The V gene is TRBV24-1, the J gene TRBJ2-3; the D gene could be TRBD1 or TRBD2 (6 bases each). The germline V gene has CDR1 KGHDR and CDR2 SFDVKD. The CDR3 has 13 amino acids. V gave up 4 bases and J gave up 6 bases, with 10 bases separating them. The CDR3 is CATSEGGLDTQYF. DNA for the CDR3: TGTGCCACCAGTGAAGGGGGGCTGGATACGCAGTATTTT.

This clonotype was seen many times. The rearrangement uses TRBV7-6 and TRBJ2-3; D remains unclear. Germline-derived CDR1 and CDR2 are SGHVS and FNYEAQ. The CDR3 covers 17 residues. Trimming stripped 2 bases from V and 2 bases from J, with 17 bases between. CDR3 residues: CASSLRWTLTTTDTQYF. In DNA, the CDR3 is TGTGCCAGCAGCTTAAGATGGACCCTAACTACCACAGATACGCAGTATTTT.

This clonotype has at least ten counts. The CDR3 DNA sequence: TGCAGCTCCAAGGACACCGAAGGTTCACCCCTCCACTTT. Its translation is CSSKDTEGSPLHF. The V and J genes are TRBV29-1 and TRBJ1-6; the D gene is possibly TRBD1 (5 bases). Trimming took off 8 bases at V and 9 bases at J, with 17 bases between the two ends. Germline CDR1 SQVTM, CDR2 ANQGSEA. This CDR3 is 13 amino acids long.

This clonotype has at least ten counts. V gene TRBV29-1 combines with J gene TRBJ2-1; 7 nucleotides align to TRBD1. This CDR3 region has 13 residues. The trim removed 7 bases at V and 5 bases at J, leaving 8 bases unmatched. Germline CDR1 reads SQVTM; CDR2 reads ANQGSEA. The CDR3, as DNA: TGCAGCGCCCATCCGGGACAGAACAATGAGCAGTTCTTC. This translates into CSAHPGQNNEQFF.